This TCR beta chain is from a study of blood T cell repertoires in COVID-19. Study at large: Sources were T cells, B-cell-depleted T cells, or PBMCs; the material itself was cDNA or gDNA.

Original processing notes: Amplifying reference gene primers gave estimates of nucleated cell counts. TCRdb's table, derived via immunoSEQ multiplex PCR, lists solely in-frame clones and lacks some. That table is the source of V, J and clone size, and D and trimming were worked out from the DNA. The sample contains a few hundred thousand clones, about 90% of which appear only once. Germline trimming cut 0 bases from V and 9 bases from J; bases unmatched to any gene: 0. The CDR3 extends over 11 amino acids. Germline V gives CDR1 SGHDT, CDR2 YYEEEE. This clone has a handful of counts. The chain employs TRBV5-6 and TRBJ2-7; 7 positions agree with TRBD1. This TCR was recovered from a person under 35 with COVID-19, enrolled during active disease. Sequencing used peripheral blood. The CDR3 nucleotides are TGTGCCAGCAGCTTGGGGACAGGGCAGTACTTC. Protein sequence: CASSLGTGQYF.